In its sample, the clone carrying this TCR beta chain was seen many times. Its specificity is unknown. CDR1 and CDR2 from the germline V gene are MDHEN and SYDVKM. The CDR3 is made up of 11 amino acids. V was trimmed by 7 bases and J by 0 bases, leaving 1 base between them. Patients were all untreated before their thyroid surgery. With MiXCR, TCRdb called clones anew from the PCR reads. Altogether about 21,000 clones are present, approximately 15% being singletons, with the ten largest covering about 9.4%. This specimen comes from a study of metastatic and nonmetastatic thyroid tumors. Study in general: From malignant and benign thyroid patients, repertoires in blood and in tumor or nodule tissue were compared.

The study, taken as a whole, reports: According to reports, the diversity of TCR beta was significantly higher in malignant thyroid tumors than in benign nodules, and this held in both blood and tumor samples.

Sample: tumor tissue. V is TRBV28 and J is TRBJ1-3, with unresolved D. This clonotype was obtained from a female donor with papillary thyroid cancer or a benign thyroid nodule (not recorded which). Some clones in this sample may be carry-over from other donors' samples. This CDR3 is CASNSGNTIYF. CDR3 bases: TGTGCCAGCAACTCTGGAAACACCATATATTTT.